This T cell receptor beta chain was documented in a study of Ad26.COV2.S vaccination and SARS-CoV-2 variants. Treatment: around 19 received Ad26.COV2.S at low or high dose, single or two shots; roughly 5 received placebo; per-sample allocation not given. All samples were drawn on day 63, counting from the first vaccine or placebo injection. Boston provided a donor who was an adult aged 18-55 years. Using immunoSEQ multiplex PCR, the repertoire was profiled, and TCRdb retains in-frame clones only, with some absent. The table lists some 500,000 clones, nearly 90% of them singletons. The V gene's germline CDR1 is SGHRS and CDR2 YFSETQ. The V and J ends lost 2 bases and 1 base respectively, with 12 bases between them. The CDR3 is 15 amino acids.

The starting material was peripheral blood, obtained in a trial of Ad26.COV2.S vaccine versus placebo. This TCR was recovered from a person aged 18-60 years who received the Ad26.COV2.S COVID-19 vaccine or a placebo. J is TRBJ1-1 and V is TRBV5-1; D is perhaps TRBD1 (5 bases). Written as DNA, the CDR3 is TGCGCCAGCAGCTTTTTGGGGACCTCGAACACTGAAGCTTTCTTT. Translation gives CASSFLGTSNTEAFF.